These 5 T cell receptor beta chains were sequenced from one sample in a study of T cells after yellow fever vaccination. TCRdb called the 5' RACE reads again in MiXCR, with one record for every CDR3 protein. The table includes 150,000 or so distinct CDR3 sequences, 6% to 7.5% detected once. This material consisted of CD4+ T cells sorted from PBMCs, taken about 5 days after the first yellow fever vaccination. The receptors were gathered from a man between 18 and 29 years old who received the YFV17D yellow fever vaccine.

The count of this clonotype is one. One end of the junction does not line up with germline, which may come from a read error. The chain employs TRBV20-1 and TRBJ2-2; no definite D call. Germline V gene sequence: CDR1 DFQATT, CDR2 SNEGSKA (reference sequence). The length of the CDR3 is 13 residues. The CDR3 loop is CNAREVVTGELFF. CDR3 bases: TGCAATGCTAGAGAGGTAGTGACCGGGGAGCTGTTTTTT.

V and J are TRBV7-2 and TRBJ2-3; a possible D gene is TRBD1 (5 bases). The CDR3 loop spans 14 amino acids. Trimming removed 7 bases from V and 2 bases from J, with 13 bases in between. CDR1 and CDR2 from the germline V gene are SGHTA and FQGNSA. This chain's CDR3 is CASTGRVNTDTQYF. CDR3 coding DNA: TGTGCCAGCACCGGCAGGGTAAACACAGATACGCAGTATTTT.

This clonotype has ten or more counts. The genes are TRBV6-5 and TRBJ2-7; D gene unclear. CDR1 is MNHEY, CDR2 SVGAGI, per germline. This CDR3 comprises 13 residues. Trimming pared 6 bases from V and 7 bases from J, leaving 16 bases between. The CDR3 DNA is TGTGCCAGCAGCCCACATTCGGACGGGGAGCAGTACTTC. This codes for CASSPHSDGEQYF.

This clonotype has ten or more counts. The chain couples TRBV5-4 to TRBJ2-3; no clear D gene. Germline V gives CDR1 SGHNT, CDR2 YYREEE (reference sequence). V lost 2 bases to trimming and J lost 1 base, with 11 bases between them. The CDR3 runs 15 residues. CDR3 amino acids: CASSFGDGRTDTQYF. CDR3 in DNA: TGTGCCAGCAGCTTTGGCGACGGACGCACAGATACGCAGTATTTT.

This clonotype appeared many times. The chain has TRBV20-1 and TRBJ1-2; perhaps TRBD1 as D (6 bases). Trimming cost V 4 bases and J 4 bases, with 16 bases left between them. Germline CDR1 reads DFQATT; CDR2 reads SNEGSKA (reference sequence). The CDR3 covers 14 residues. The CDR3 DNA reads TGCAGTGCTACACAACCCGGGACACCCTATGGCTACACCTTC. As protein: CSATQPGTPYGYTF.